The 8 T cell receptor beta chains given below trace back to one sample, sequenced in a study of CD8 T cells in ankylosing spondylitis. TCRdb re-called the 5' RACE reads with MiXCR, one entry per CDR3 protein. Of 300,000 to 350,000 distinct CDR3 sequences listed, roughly 20% are singletons. Sequencing was done on a sample of blood, either unsorted or a sorted T cell fraction (not recorded which). All receptors come from a female donor with ankylosing spondylitis or in good health (not recorded which).

This clonotype was found many times. This chain uses TRBV6-6 with TRBJ1-5, with a possible D match to TRBD1 (5 bases). The CDR3 length is 12 residues. Germline values: CDR1 MNHNY, CDR2 SVGAGI (reference sequence). Trimming removed 5 bases from V and 4 bases from J, with 6 bases in between. The CDR3 sequence is CASSQGNQPQHF. The CDR3 region has the DNA TGTGCCAGCAGTCAGGGAAATCAGCCCCAGCATTTT.

This clonotype was counted between two and nine times. The chain employs TRBV5-1 and TRBJ2-2; 13 bases map to TRBD2. V gave up 1 base and J gave up 3 bases; unmatched junction bases: 3. CDR1 is SGHRS, CDR2 YFSETQ, per germline. The CDR3 is 17 residues long. CDR3 sequence reads: CASSLQLAGGDTGELFF. Here the CDR3 DNA reads TGCGCCAGCAGCTTGCAACTAGCGGGAGGGGACACCGGGGAGCTGTTTTTT.

This sequence joins TRBV20-1 and TRBJ2-4; TRBD2 matches at 7 bases. V trimming: 5 bases; J trimming: 10 bases; junction bases outside the gene matches: 14. Per germline, CDR1 DFQATT and CDR2 SNEGSKA (reference sequence). This CDR3 contains 14 residues. The CDR3, as DNA: TGCAGTGCTTTTATACTTCCCGGGGGGAGTATTCAGTACTTC. This encodes CSAFILPGGSIQYF.

This clonotype showed up just a few times. V is TRBV6-5 and J is TRBJ1-4, with 7 bases fitting TRBD1. Germline assignment: CDR1 MNHEY and CDR2 SVGAGI. Germline trimming cut 6 bases from V and 6 bases from J; bases unmatched to any gene: 7. The CDR3 sequence is 14 residues long. The CDR3 DNA sequence: TGTGCCAGCAGCTACCGGGACAGCGATGAAAAACTGTTTTTT. It codes for CASSYRDSDEKLFF.

This clonotype has just a few counts. The genes are TRBV20-1 and TRBJ2-7; no firm D call. Germline CDR1 is DFQATT and CDR2 is SNEGSKA (reference sequence). V was pared by 0 bases and J by 3 bases, with 12 bases between. The CDR3 length is 14 residues. The CDR3 sequence: CSARDPRAHYEQYF. As DNA, the CDR3 is TGCAGTGCTAGAGATCCTAGGGCCCACTACGAGCAGTACTTC.

V is TRBV20-1 and J is TRBJ2-1; D unresolved. The CDR3 runs to 13 residues. The germline V gene encodes CDR1 DFQATT and CDR2 SNEGSKA (reference sequence). Trimming removed 2 bases at V and 9 bases at J, with 14 bases between. The DNA for the CDR3 is TGCAGTGCTAGACCCCAACCCGTCACTGAGCAGTTCTTC. This sequence encodes CSARPQPVTEQFF.

This clonotype was picked up a small number of times. The gene calls are TRBV6-2 or TRBV6-3 and TRBJ1-2; D unresolved. The CDR3 has 12 residues. V was shortened by 5 bases and J by 4 bases, with 8 bases between the two germline ends. Germline values: CDR1 MNHEY, CDR2 SVGEGT. CDR3 region: CASSGDTYGYTF. CDR3 in DNA: TGTGCCAGCAGTGGCGACACCTATGGCTACACCTTC.

This clonotype was seen more than once but under ten times. The rearrangement links TRBV27 to TRBJ2-2; 10 bases agree with TRBD2. Germline V gene sequence: CDR1 MNHEY, CDR2 SMNVEV (reference sequence). Trimming removed 3 bases from V and 6 bases from J; junction bases left unmatched: 10. The CDR3 extends over 17 amino acids. The CDR3 is CASSLGSGRAFSGELFF. The CDR3 DNA is TGTGCCAGCAGTTTGGGCAGCGGGAGGGCCTTTTCCGGGGAGCTGTTTTTT.